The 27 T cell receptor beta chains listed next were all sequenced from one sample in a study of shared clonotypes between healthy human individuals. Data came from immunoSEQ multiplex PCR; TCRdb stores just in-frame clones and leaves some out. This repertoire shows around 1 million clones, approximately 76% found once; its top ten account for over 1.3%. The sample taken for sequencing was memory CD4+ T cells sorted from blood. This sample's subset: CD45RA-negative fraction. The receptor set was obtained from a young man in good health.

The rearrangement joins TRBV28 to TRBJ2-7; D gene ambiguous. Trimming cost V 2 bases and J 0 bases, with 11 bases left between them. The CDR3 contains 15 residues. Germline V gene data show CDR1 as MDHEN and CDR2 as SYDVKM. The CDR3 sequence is CASSLGGRNSYEQYF. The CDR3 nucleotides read TGTGCCAGCAGTTTAGGCGGACGGAACTCCTACGAGCAGTACTTC.

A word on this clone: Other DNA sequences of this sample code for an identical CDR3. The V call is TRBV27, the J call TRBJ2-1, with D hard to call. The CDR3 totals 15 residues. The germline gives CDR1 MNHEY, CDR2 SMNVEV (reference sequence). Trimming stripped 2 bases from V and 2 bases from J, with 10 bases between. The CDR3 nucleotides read TGTGCCAGCAGTTTAGGTTGGGATACCTACAATGAGCAGTTCTTC. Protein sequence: CASSLGWDTYNEQFF.

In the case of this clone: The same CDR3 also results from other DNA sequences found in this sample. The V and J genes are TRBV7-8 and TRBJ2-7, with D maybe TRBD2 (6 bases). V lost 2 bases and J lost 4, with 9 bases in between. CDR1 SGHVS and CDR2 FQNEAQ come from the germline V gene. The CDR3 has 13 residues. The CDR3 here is CASSLLGGYEQYF. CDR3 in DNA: TGTGCCAGCAGCTTATTGGGGGGTTACGAGCAGTACTTC.

The CDR3 loop is CAWSADRGREETQYF. CDR3 bases: TGTGCCTGGAGCGCAGACAGGGGGCGCGAGGAGACCCAGTACTTC. This rearrangement joins TRBV30 to TRBJ2-5, with 10 bases identical to TRBD1. After removal of 3 bases from V and 5 bases from J, the junction contained 9 bases not matched to a gene. Germline-derived CDR1 and CDR2 are GTSNPN and SVGIG (reference sequence). The CDR3 contains 15 residues.

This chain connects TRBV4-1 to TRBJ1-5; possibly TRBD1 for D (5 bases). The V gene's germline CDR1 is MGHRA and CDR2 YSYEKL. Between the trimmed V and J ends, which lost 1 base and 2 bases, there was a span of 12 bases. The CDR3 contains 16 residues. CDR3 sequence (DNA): TGCGCCAGCAGCCAAGCCGAGTGGGGGGGCAATCAGCCCCAGCATTTT. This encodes CASSQAEWGGNQPQHF.

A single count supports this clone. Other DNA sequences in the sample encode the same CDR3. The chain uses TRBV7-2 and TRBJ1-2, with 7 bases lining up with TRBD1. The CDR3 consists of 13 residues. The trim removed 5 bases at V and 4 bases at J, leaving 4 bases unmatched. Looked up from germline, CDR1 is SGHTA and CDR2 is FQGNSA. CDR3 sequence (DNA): TGTGCCAGCAGCCCCGACAGGGTCTATGGCTACACCTTC. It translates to CASSPDRVYGYTF.

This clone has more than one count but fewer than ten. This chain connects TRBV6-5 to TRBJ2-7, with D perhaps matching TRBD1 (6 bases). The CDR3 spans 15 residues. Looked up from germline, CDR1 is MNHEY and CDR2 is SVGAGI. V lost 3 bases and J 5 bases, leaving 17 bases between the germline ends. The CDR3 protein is CASSYEGQGFDEQYF. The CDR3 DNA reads TGTGCCAGCAGTTATGAGGGGCAGGGGTTTGACGAGCAGTACTTC.

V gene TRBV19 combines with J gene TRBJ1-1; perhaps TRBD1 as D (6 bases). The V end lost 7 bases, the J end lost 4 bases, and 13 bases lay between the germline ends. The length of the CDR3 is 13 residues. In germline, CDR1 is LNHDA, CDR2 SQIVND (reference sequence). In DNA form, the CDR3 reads TGTGCCAGTATAGGAACAGGGTTCACTGAAGCTTTCTTT. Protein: CASIGTGFTEAFF.

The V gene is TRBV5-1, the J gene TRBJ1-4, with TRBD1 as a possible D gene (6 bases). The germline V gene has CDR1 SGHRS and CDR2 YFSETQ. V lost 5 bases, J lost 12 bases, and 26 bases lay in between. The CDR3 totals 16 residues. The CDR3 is CASRPPGAPAGGELFF. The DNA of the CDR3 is TGCGCCAGCAGACCTCCAGGGGCCCCTGCGGGGGGGGAACTGTTTTTT.

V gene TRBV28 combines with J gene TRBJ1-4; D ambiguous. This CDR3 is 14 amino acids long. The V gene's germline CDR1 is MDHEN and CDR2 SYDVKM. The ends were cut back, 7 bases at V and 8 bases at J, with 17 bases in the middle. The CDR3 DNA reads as TGTGCCAGCACAGATTCGTGGTCGAGGGAAAAACTGTTTTTT. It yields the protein CASTDSWSREKLFF. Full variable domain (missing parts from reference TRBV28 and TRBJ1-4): DVKVTQSSRYLVKRTGEKVFLECVQDMDHENMFWYRQDPGLGLRLIYFSYDVKMKEKGDIPEGYSVSREKKERFSLILESASTNQTSMYLCASTDSWSREKLFFGSGTQLSVL.

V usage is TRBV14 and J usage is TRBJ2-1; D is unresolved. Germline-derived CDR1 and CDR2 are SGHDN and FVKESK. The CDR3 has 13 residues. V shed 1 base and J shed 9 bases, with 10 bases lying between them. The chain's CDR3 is CASSQAGSSEQFF. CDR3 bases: TGTGCCAGCAGCCAAGCCGGCTCGAGTGAGCAGTTCTTC. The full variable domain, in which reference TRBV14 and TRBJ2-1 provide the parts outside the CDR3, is EAGVTQFPSHSVIEKGQTVTLRCDPISGHDNLYWYRRVMGKEIKFLLHFVKESKQDESGMPNNRFLAERTGGTYSTLKVQPAELEDSGVYFCASSQAGSSEQFFGPGTRLTVL.

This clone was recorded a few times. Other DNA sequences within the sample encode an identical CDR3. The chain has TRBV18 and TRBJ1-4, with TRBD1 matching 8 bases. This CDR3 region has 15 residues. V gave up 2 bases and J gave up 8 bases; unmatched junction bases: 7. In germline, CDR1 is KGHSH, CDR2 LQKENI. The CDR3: CASSPGQGAREKLFF. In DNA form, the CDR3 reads TGTGCCAGCTCACCAGGGCAGGGGGCGCGAGAAAAACTGTTTTTT. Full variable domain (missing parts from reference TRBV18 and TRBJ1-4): NAGVMQNPRHLVRRRGQEARLRCSPMKGHSHVYWYRQLPEEGLKFMVYLQKENIIDESGMPKERFSAEFPKEGPSILRIQQVVRGDSAAYFCASSPGQGAREKLFFGSGTQLSVL.

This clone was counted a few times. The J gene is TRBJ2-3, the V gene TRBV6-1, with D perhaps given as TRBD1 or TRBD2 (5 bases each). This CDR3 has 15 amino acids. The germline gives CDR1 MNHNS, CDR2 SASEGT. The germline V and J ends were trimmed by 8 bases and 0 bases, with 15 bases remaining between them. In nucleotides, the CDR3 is TGTGCCAGCCTAGACTCGGGGCTTAGCACAGATACGCAGTATTTT. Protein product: CASLDSGLSTDTQYF.

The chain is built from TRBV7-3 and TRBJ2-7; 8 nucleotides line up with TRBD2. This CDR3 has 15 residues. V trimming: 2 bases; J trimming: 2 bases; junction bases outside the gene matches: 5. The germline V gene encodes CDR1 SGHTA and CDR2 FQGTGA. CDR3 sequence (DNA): TGTGCCAGCAGCTTAGAAAGCGGGGGCACCTACGAGCAGTACTTC. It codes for CASSLESGGTYEQYF. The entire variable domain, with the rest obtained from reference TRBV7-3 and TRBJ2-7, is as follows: GAGVSQTPSNKVTEKGKYVELRCDPISGHTALYWYRQSLGQGPEFLIYFQGTGAADDSGLPNDRFFAVRPEGSVSTLKIQRTERGDSAVYLCASSLESGGTYEQYFGPGTRLTVT.

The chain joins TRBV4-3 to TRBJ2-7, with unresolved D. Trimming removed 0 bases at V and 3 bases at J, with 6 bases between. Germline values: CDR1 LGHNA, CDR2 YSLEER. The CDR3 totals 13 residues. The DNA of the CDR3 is TGCGCCAGCAGCCAAGAACAGTTCTACGAGCAGTACTTC. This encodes CASSQEQFYEQYF.

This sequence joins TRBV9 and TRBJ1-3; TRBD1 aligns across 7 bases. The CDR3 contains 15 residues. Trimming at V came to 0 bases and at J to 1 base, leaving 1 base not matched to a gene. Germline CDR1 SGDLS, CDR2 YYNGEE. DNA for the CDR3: TGTGCCAGCAGCGTAGAGGGGGCGTCTGGAAACACCATATATTTT. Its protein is CASSVEGASGNTIYF.

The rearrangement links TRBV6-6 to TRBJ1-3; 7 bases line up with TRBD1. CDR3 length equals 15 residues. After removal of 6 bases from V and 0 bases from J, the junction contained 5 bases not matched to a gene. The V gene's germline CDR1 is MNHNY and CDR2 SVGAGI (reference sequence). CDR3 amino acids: CASSSGQFSGNTIYF. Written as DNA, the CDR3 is TGTGCCAGCAGCTCGGGACAGTTCTCTGGAAACACCATATATTTT.

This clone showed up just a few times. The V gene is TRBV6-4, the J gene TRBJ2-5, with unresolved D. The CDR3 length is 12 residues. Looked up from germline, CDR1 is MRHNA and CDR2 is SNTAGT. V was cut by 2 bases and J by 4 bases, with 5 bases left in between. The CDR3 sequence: CASSDRGETQYF. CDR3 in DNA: TGTGCCAGCAGTGACCGAGGAGAGACCCAGTACTTC.

The CDR3 protein is CASSFRAPNSPLHF. In nucleotides, the CDR3 is TGCGCCAGCAGCTTCAGGGCCCCTAATTCACCCCTCCACTTT. The rearrangement uses TRBV5-1 and TRBJ1-6; D might be TRBD1 (5 bases). The CDR3 totals 14 residues. Germline assignment: CDR1 SGHRS and CDR2 YFSETQ. V dropped 2 bases and J dropped 6 bases, with 9 bases sitting between them.

The CDR3: CASSLLGQYNSPLHF. CDR3 bases: TGTGCCAGCAGCTTGCTCGGGCAGTATAATTCACCCCTCCACTTT. The chain carries TRBV11-2 and TRBJ1-6, with D uncertain. Germline assignment: CDR1 SGHAT and CDR2 FQNNGV. This CDR3 is 15 amino acids long. V was pared by 3 bases and J by 4 bases, with 10 bases between.

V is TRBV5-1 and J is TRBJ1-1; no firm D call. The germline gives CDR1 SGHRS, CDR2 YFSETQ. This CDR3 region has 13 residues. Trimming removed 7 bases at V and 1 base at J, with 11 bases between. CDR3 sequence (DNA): TGCGCCAGCGCTGCGGGGTGGAACACTGAAGCTTTCTTT. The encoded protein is CASAAGWNTEAFF.

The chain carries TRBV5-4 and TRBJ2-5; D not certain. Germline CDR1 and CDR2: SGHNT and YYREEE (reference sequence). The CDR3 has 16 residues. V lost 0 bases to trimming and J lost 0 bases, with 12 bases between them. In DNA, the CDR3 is TGTGCCAGCAGCTTGGGTCTGATCACGAACCAAGAGACCCAGTACTTC. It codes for CASSLGLITNQETQYF.

CDR3 DNA sequence: TGCGCCAGCAGCCGAGGAGCGGGGGGCCCTGCTACAGATACGCAGTATTTT. Residues: CASSRGAGGPATDTQYF. The chain recombines TRBV5-1 with TRBJ2-3, with TRBD2 identical over 9 bases. The CDR3 length is 17 residues. Germline loops: CDR1 SGHRS, CDR2 YFSETQ. After removal of 4 bases from V and 3 bases from J, the junction contained 12 bases not matched to a gene.

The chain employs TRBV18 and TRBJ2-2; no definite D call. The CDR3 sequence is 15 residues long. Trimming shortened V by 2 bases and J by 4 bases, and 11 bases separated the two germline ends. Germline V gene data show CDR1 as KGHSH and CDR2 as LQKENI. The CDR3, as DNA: TGTGCCAGCTCACCAAGGGCCACCGGCACCGGGGAGCTGTTTTTT. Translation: CASSPRATGTGELFF.

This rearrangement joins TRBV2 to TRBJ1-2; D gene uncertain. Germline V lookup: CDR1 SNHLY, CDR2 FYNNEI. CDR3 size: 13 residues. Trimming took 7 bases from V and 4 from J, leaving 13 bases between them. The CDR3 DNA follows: TGTGCCAGCACTTCTACGGTAACCTATGGCTACACCTTC. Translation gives CASTSTVTYGYTF.

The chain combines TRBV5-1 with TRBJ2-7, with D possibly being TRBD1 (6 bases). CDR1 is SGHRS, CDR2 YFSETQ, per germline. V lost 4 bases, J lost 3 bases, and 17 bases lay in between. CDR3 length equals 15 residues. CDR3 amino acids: CASSPSGQGSYEQYF. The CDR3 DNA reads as TGCGCCAGCAGCCCCTCCGGGCAGGGGAGCTACGAGCAGTACTTC.

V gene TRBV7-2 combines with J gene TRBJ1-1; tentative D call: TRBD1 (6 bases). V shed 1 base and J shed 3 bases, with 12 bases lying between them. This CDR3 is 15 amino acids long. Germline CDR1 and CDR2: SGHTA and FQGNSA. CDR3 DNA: TGTGCCAGCAGCTTAGGGGGTACAGGGTACACTGAAGCTTTCTTT. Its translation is CASSLGGTGYTEAFF.